The 26 T cell receptor beta chains presented below share a single source sample, sequenced in a study of blood T cells in healthy people across ages. Combining a sample-barcoded 5' primer with a J-beta primer mix, a second PCR ran for roughly 7 to 12 cycles. TCRdb analysed the 5' RACE reads with MiXCR anew, one entry per CDR3 protein. The table lists about 1.4 million distinct CDR3 sequences, around 59% of them singletons. Sequencing was done on a sample of blood. Receptor source: a man between 18 and 35 years old in good health.

J is TRBJ2-5 and V is TRBV20-1; 7 bases are a match to TRBD2. Trimming cost V 0 bases and J 5 bases; bases outside gene matches: 12. Germline V gene data show CDR1 as DFQATT and CDR2 as SNEGSKA (reference sequence). The length of the CDR3 is 16 residues. The chain's CDR3 is CSARDASGLNAETQYF. The CDR3 nucleotides are TGCAGTGCTAGAGATGCTAGCGGACTGAACGCGGAGACCCAGTACTTC.

This rearrangement joins TRBV6-5 to TRBJ1-2, with D maybe TRBD1 (5 bases). The V gene's germline CDR1 is MNHEY and CDR2 SVGAGI. The CDR3 extends over 13 amino acids. V was pared by 4 bases and J by 6 bases, with 12 bases between. CDR3: CASSFQGEHGYTF. The CDR3 nucleotides are TGTGCCAGCAGTTTTCAGGGAGAGCATGGCTACACCTTC.

This chain uses TRBV15 with TRBJ2-7; a weak D match, TRBD2 (6 bases). Germline-derived CDR1 and CDR2 are LNHNV and YYDKDF (reference sequence). Trimming removed 6 bases from V and 2 bases from J, with 11 bases in between. The CDR3 runs 13 residues. This CDR3 is CATREGVAYEQYF. The CDR3 nucleotides read TGTGCCACCAGGGAGGGCGTGGCCTACGAGCAGTACTTC.

The J gene is TRBJ2-2, the V gene TRBV4-3; D might be TRBD2 (6 bases). Germline V gene sequence: CDR1 LGHNA, CDR2 YSLEER. Between the trimmed V and J ends, which lost 2 bases and 7 bases, there was a span of 14 bases. This CDR3 is 15 amino acids long. The CDR3: CASSQNGGVIGELFF. The CDR3 DNA sequence: TGCGCCAGCAGCCAAAACGGGGGAGTTATCGGGGAGCTGTTTTTT.

The rearrangement uses TRBV20-1 and TRBJ2-3; 9 nucleotides match TRBD2. V trimming: 5 bases; J trimming: 6 bases; junction bases outside the gene matches: 9. There are 14 residues in the CDR3. Germline V lookup: CDR1 DFQATT, CDR2 SNEGSKA (reference sequence). CDR3 protein: CSASSGLATDTQYF. CDR3 coding DNA: TGCAGTGCTTCCTCGGGACTAGCAACGGATACGCAGTATTTT.

J is TRBJ2-7 and V is TRBV6-5; weak D call: TRBD1 (6 bases). The CDR3 contains 14 residues. Germline CDR1 MNHEY, CDR2 SVGAGI. The V and J ends lost 0 bases and 2 bases respectively, with 8 bases between them. The CDR3 loop reads CASSYSGHTYEQYF. CDR3 bases: TGTGCCAGCAGTTACTCGGGACATACCTACGAGCAGTACTTC.

The chain has TRBV12-3 or TRBV12-4 and TRBJ2-7; 11 nucleotides agree with TRBD1. The CDR3 extends over 15 amino acids. V lost 3 bases and J lost 5; bases outside the gene matches: 6. Here the CDR3 DNA reads TGTGCCAGCAGTTTTCTCGGGACAGGGGGACACGAGCAGTACTTC. It translates to CASSFLGTGGHEQYF.

V gene TRBV4-3 combines with J gene TRBJ2-1; D is uncertain. Deletions cut 0 bases from V and 0 bases from J, with 6 bases between. The CDR3 has 15 residues. Germline V gene data show CDR1 as LGHNA and CDR2 as YSLEER. The CDR3 DNA reads as TGCGCCAGCAGCCAAGACGCAGACTCCTACAATGAGCAGTTCTTC. Translated, it gives CASSQDADSYNEQFF.

The gene calls are TRBV5-1 and TRBJ2-1; TRBD2 aligns across 14 bases. CDR1 is SGHRS, CDR2 YFSETQ, per germline. Germline trimming cut 3 bases from V and 8 bases from J; bases unmatched to any gene: 13. The CDR3 length is 18 residues. CDR3 loop: CASSWGTSGSYGSYEQFF. The CDR3 DNA is TGCGCCAGCAGCTGGGGGACTAGCGGGAGCTACGGATCATATGAGCAGTTCTTC.

The rearrangement joins TRBV27 to TRBJ2-1; 12 nucleotides agree with TRBD2. Germline assignment: CDR1 MNHEY and CDR2 SMNVEV (reference sequence). The CDR3 is 17 amino acids. After removal of 5 bases from V and 5 bases from J, the junction contained 10 bases not matched to a gene. CDR3 amino acids: CASSPYPTSGGHNEQFF. The CDR3 region has the DNA TGTGCCAGCAGTCCGTACCCGACTAGCGGGGGACACAATGAGCAGTTCTTC.

V is TRBV6-5 and J is TRBJ2-3; 7 bases align to TRBD1. V gave up 6 bases and J gave up 8 bases; unmatched junction bases: 14. This CDR3 comprises 15 residues. Germline values: CDR1 MNHEY, CDR2 SVGAGI. The CDR3, as DNA: TGTGCCAGCAGGTTAACAGGGGAGACAAGGGGTACGCAGTATTTT. This gives the protein CASRLTGETRGTQYF.

This clonotype came up a few times. The chain recombines TRBV28 with TRBJ1-5; no firm D call. The CDR3 has 13 amino acids. The germline V gene encodes CDR1 MDHEN and CDR2 SYDVKM. V gave up 6 bases and J gave up 4 bases, with 10 bases separating them. CDR3 bases: TGTGCCAGCAGACACGACGGGAATCAGCCCCAGCATTTT. Encoded protein: CASRHDGNQPQHF. The full variable domain, in which reference TRBV28 and TRBJ1-5 provide the parts outside the CDR3, is DVKVTQSSRYLVKRTGEKVFLECVQDMDHENMFWYRQDPGLGLRLIYFSYDVKMKEKGDIPEGYSVSREKKERFSLILESASTNQTSMYLCASRHDGNQPQHFGDGTRLSIL.

The V gene is TRBV27, the J gene TRBJ1-2, with 7 bases identical to TRBD1. The germline V gene encodes CDR1 MNHEY and CDR2 SMNVEV (reference sequence). The CDR3 runs to 16 residues. Germline trimming cut 0 bases from V and 4 bases from J; bases unmatched to any gene: 8. The CDR3 DNA reads as TGTGCCAGCAGTTTATCTTGGGACAGATATTCCTATGGCTACACCTTC. Translating gives CASSLSWDRYSYGYTF.

V gene TRBV2 combines with J gene TRBJ2-1; D unresolved. Germline CDR1 and CDR2: SNHLY and FYNNEI. Trimming removed 2 bases from V and 8 bases from J, with 19 bases in between. This CDR3 is built from 16 residues. In nucleotides, the CDR3 is TGTGCCAGCAGTGAATCAGGTACTTTCCTACGGGATGAGCAGTTCTTC. It specifies CASSESGTFLRDEQFF.

The J gene is TRBJ2-1, the V gene TRBV5-1; tentative D call: TRBD2 (6 bases). There are 17 residues in the CDR3. Germline values: CDR1 SGHRS, CDR2 YFSETQ. Trimming stripped 0 bases from V and 5 bases from J, with 18 bases between. The CDR3 coding sequence is TGCGCCAGCAGCTTGGGCCTTTGGGGGGAGAAGAACAATGAGCAGTTCTTC. This gives the protein CASSLGLWGEKNNEQFF. Looking up the rest from reference TRBV5-1 and TRBJ2-1 gives the full variable domain: KAGVTQTPRYLIKTRGQQVTLSCSPISGHRSVSWYQQTPGQGLQFLFEYFSETQRNKGNFPGRFSGRQFSNSRSEMNVSTLELGDSALYLCASSLGLWGEKNNEQFFGPGTRLTVL.

The chain joins TRBV12-3 or TRBV12-4 to TRBJ2-1; D ambiguous. V lost 5 bases to trimming and J lost 7 bases, with 15 bases between them. The CDR3 runs to 14 residues. The CDR3 nucleotides are TGTGCCAGCAGTCTCGCCGGCGAAAAGAATGAGCAGTTCTTC. Translating gives CASSLAGEKNEQFF.

This sequence joins TRBV7-2 and TRBJ2-1; maybe TRBD2 (5 bases). V lost 8 bases, J lost 3 bases, and 11 bases lay in between. Germline CDR1 is SGHTA and CDR2 is FQGNSA. There are 13 residues in the CDR3. The CDR3 coding sequence is TGTGCCAGCGGAGCGGTTAACTACAATGAGCAGTTCTTC. This encodes CASGAVNYNEQFF.

This clonotype was observed a handful of times. V usage is TRBV5-1 and J usage is TRBJ2-7, with 7 bases matching TRBD2. With 1 base clipped from V and 3 bases from J, the junction kept 7 bases outside the gene matches. The CDR3 contains 15 residues. Looked up from germline, CDR1 is SGHRS and CDR2 is YFSETQ. The CDR3 protein is CASSLSPSGYYEQYF. The CDR3 region has the DNA TGCGCCAGCAGCTTGAGTCCTAGCGGTTACTACGAGCAGTACTTC.

The CDR3: CASSEWDRDNSYNEQFF. The CDR3 region has the DNA TGTGCCAGCAGTGAATGGGACCGGGACAACTCCTACAATGAGCAGTTCTTC. The genes are TRBV25-1 and TRBJ2-1, with D perhaps TRBD1 (6 bases). Germline CDR1 reads MGHDK; CDR2 reads SYGVNS. The CDR3 contains 17 residues. V lost 1 base and J 0 bases, leaving 13 bases between the germline ends.

This clonotype was picked up many times. The chain carries TRBV7-9 and TRBJ2-1; no firm D call. Per germline, CDR1 SEHNR and CDR2 FQNEAQ (reference sequence). Trimming removed 5 bases at V and 5 bases at J, with 4 bases between. The CDR3 is 11 residues long. The CDR3 nucleotides are TGTGCCAGCAGCGCGAACAATGAGCAGTTCTTC. Amino acids: CASSANNEQFF.

In its sample, this clonotype was seen a few times. The chain has TRBV15 and TRBJ2-7; no reliable D call. Between the trimmed V and J ends, which lost 1 base and 4 bases, there was a span of 11 bases. CDR3 length equals 14 residues. Germline V lookup: CDR1 LNHNV, CDR2 YYDKDF (reference sequence). The CDR3 DNA follows: TGTGCCACCAGCAGAGGTCGGGCGCTATACGAGCAGTACTTC. Its protein is CATSRGRALYEQYF.

As DNA, the CDR3 is TGTGCCAGCAGTTTTCGGGTTCTTGAGGGATCCGCGAACACCGGGGAGCTGTTTTTT. Translation: CASSFRVLEGSANTGELFF. V gene TRBV12-3 or TRBV12-4 combines with J gene TRBJ2-2; D is possibly TRBD2 (5 bases). Trimming left V 3 bases short and J 0 bases short, with 20 bases between. CDR3 length: 19 amino acids.

The chain is built from TRBV6-2 or TRBV6-3 and TRBJ2-7; tentatively, D is TRBD2 (5 bases). Germline V gives CDR1 MNHEY, CDR2 SVGEGT. Between the trimmed V and J ends, which lost 7 bases and 3 bases, there was a span of 16 bases. The CDR3 contains 14 residues. CDR3 sequence reads: CASKYSGIFYEQYF. The CDR3 coding sequence is TGTGCCAGCAAATACTCCGGGATTTTCTACGAGCAGTACTTC.

CDR3 loop: CASSPQGGARGYEQYF. For the CDR3, the DNA is TGTGCCAGCAGTCCCCAGGGCGGGGCTAGGGGCTACGAGCAGTACTTC. The chain couples TRBV27 to TRBJ2-7, with D maybe TRBD2 (6 bases). Germline V gene sequence: CDR1 MNHEY, CDR2 SMNVEV (reference sequence). With 5 bases removed from V and 3 bases from J, the gap between germline ends came to 20 bases. This CDR3 region has 16 residues.

This clonotype turned up a few times. The V and J genes are TRBV10-2 and TRBJ2-5, with D possibly TRBD1 on 5 matching bases. The closer fit of TRBJ2-7 to the DNA end suggests the J call may be wrong. The CDR3 runs to 15 residues. CDR1 WSHSY and CDR2 SAAADI come from the germline V gene. CDR3 amino acids: CASSERVGQGYEQYF. CDR3 DNA sequence: TGCGCCAGCAGTGAGCGCGTCGGGCAGGGCTACGAGCAGTACTTC.

Turning to this clonotype: Given a much more abundant clone one base away, this may be a read error. The J gene is TRBJ2-7, the V gene TRBV5-1, with 7 bases aligning to TRBD1. Looked up from germline, CDR1 is SGHRS and CDR2 is YFSETQ. The CDR3 is 15 amino acids. The CDR3 DNA is TGCGCCAGCAGCGAACAACAGGGGTTCTCCTACGGGCAGTACTTC. Protein product: CASSEQQGFSYGQYF.